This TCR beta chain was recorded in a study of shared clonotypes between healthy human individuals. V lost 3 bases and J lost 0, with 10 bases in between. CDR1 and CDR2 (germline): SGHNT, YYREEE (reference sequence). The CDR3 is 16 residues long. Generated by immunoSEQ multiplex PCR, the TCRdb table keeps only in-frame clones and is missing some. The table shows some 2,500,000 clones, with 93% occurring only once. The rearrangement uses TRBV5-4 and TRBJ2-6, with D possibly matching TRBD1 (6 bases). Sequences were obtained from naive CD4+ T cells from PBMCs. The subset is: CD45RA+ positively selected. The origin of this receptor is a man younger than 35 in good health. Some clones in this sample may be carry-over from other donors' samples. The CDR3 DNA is TGTGCCAGCAGCTCGCAGACAGGCTCTGGGGCCAACGTCCTGACTTTC. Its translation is CASSSQTGSGANVLTF.